The T cell receptor (beta chain) described here comes from a study of cytomegalovirus exposure and HLA in healthy donors. Whole-study results and caveats: Highly shared sequence variants in one cluster were likely a sequencing artifact. A later analysis linked 15,000 to 20,000 TCR beta sequences to HLA alleles at 0.05 false discovery rate.

This clone was seen only once. The target antigen is unknown. V trimming: 5 bases; J trimming: 6 bases; junction bases outside the gene matches: 6. Germline V CDR1 and CDR2: SGHNT, YENEEA. The CDR3 consists of 14 residues. It was with 60 Vbeta and 13 Jbeta primers that the PCR ran. Method: immunoSEQ multiplex PCR; TCRdb's copy keeps in-frame clones and lacks some. The sample lists a few hundred thousand clones, approximately 90% occurring once. This TCR was recovered from a young woman in good health and CMV-seronegative. Material for sequencing was PBMCs. The chain recombines TRBV11-3 with TRBJ2-7; 11 bases are a match to TRBD1. For the CDR3, the DNA is TGTGCCAGCAGCCTAGGTGGGACAGGGGGCGAGCAGTACTTC. Amino acid sequence: CASSLGGTGGEQYF.